This entry lists 24 T cell receptor beta chains sequenced from one sample in a study of T-cell reconstitution after alpha-beta-depleted transplantation in children. A library of TCRbeta sequences, prepared with unique molecular identifiers, was generated. TCRdb reprocessed the PCR reads via MiXCR and lists one record per CDR3 protein. The sample has 700,000 to 950,000 distinct CDR3 sequences; around 17% are singletons. The material sequenced was PBMCs, mostly from graft donor cells, taken 360 days after TCRalphabeta/CD19-depleted stem cell transplant. Receptors originate from a male patient aged 10-17 years who had a stem cell transplant for acute lymphoblastic leukemia, so the T cells may come from the graft donor.

This clonotype was detected once. The J gene is TRBJ1-5, the V gene TRBV19, with 8 positions matching TRBD1. This CDR3 comprises 13 residues. Trimming at V came to 10 bases and at J to 7 bases, leaving 9 bases not matched to a gene. Per germline, CDR1 LNHDA and CDR2 SQIVND (reference sequence). CDR3 residues: CAIAMTGDQPQHF. The CDR3 nucleotides read TGTGCCATTGCTATGACAGGGGACCAGCCCCAGCATTTT.

The rearrangement joins TRBV20-1 to TRBJ2-3, with D perhaps matching TRBD2 (6 bases). CDR3 length: 15 residues. From germline, CDR1 is DFQATT and CDR2 SNEGSKA (reference sequence). V was pared by 0 bases and J by 6 bases, with 16 bases between. This CDR3 reads CSARDGREITDTQYF. CDR3 in DNA: TGCAGTGCTAGAGATGGACGGGAGATCACGGATACGCAGTATTTT.

The gene calls are TRBV24-1 and TRBJ2-1; maybe TRBD2 (6 bases). CDR1 and CDR2 (germline): KGHDR, SFDVKD. The V and J ends lost 12 bases and 0 bases respectively, with 23 bases between them. This CDR3 has 17 amino acids. CDR3 protein: CAPNPGLCRSSYNEQFF. In DNA, the CDR3 is TGTGCCCCAAACCCGGGACTTTGCCGGAGCTCCTACAATGAGCAGTTCTTC.

The rearrangement uses TRBV20-1 and TRBJ2-7, with D perhaps TRBD2 (6 bases). Per germline, CDR1 DFQATT and CDR2 SNEGSKA (reference sequence). Trimming took off 6 bases at V and 1 base at J, with 13 bases between the two ends. There are 13 residues in the CDR3. The DNA for the CDR3 is TGCAGTGCGACTCGACTAGATTCCTACGAGCAGTACTTC. Its protein is CSATRLDSYEQYF.

In its sample, this clonotype was seen many times. This chain connects TRBV29-1 to TRBJ2-1; D is possibly TRBD1 or TRBD2 (5 bases each). There are 12 residues in the CDR3. CDR1 is SQVTM, CDR2 ANQGSEA, per germline. V dropped 2 bases and J dropped 6 bases, with 8 bases sitting between them. The CDR3 is CSVERDRNEQFF. The CDR3 DNA is TGCAGCGTTGAACGGGACCGCAATGAGCAGTTCTTC.

This clonotype was counted between two and nine times. The rearrangement links TRBV6-5 to TRBJ2-1; 7 positions match TRBD2. CDR1 and CDR2 (germline): MNHEY, SVGAGI. After removal of 4 bases from V and 7 bases from J, the junction contained 10 bases not matched to a gene. CDR3 length equals 15 residues. The CDR3 reads CASSSPGGSRNEQFF. The CDR3 nucleotides read TGTGCCAGCAGTTCACCTGGCGGGAGTCGGAATGAGCAGTTCTTC.

This clonotype was counted only a few times. V usage is TRBV5-1 and J usage is TRBJ2-1; D call uncertain. CDR1 is SGHRS and CDR2 is YFSETQ in the germline V gene. The CDR3 spans 16 residues. V dropped 4 bases and J dropped 6 bases, with 20 bases sitting between them. CDR3 sequence reads: CASSGSSGELVNEQFF. The CDR3 region has the DNA TGCGCCAGCAGCGGAAGCTCTGGCGAGCTAGTCAATGAGCAGTTCTTC.

This chain connects TRBV4-1 to TRBJ2-3; D is undetermined. Trimming took 1 base from V and 4 from J, leaving 12 bases between them. From germline, CDR1 is MGHRA and CDR2 YSYEKL. This CDR3 contains 15 residues. CDR3 sequence: CASSQVGLEPDTQYF. In DNA, the CDR3 is TGCGCCAGCAGCCAAGTAGGGCTAGAGCCAGATACGCAGTATTTT.

The rearrangement links TRBV20-1 to TRBJ2-1; 14 positions match TRBD2. CDR3 length: 18 amino acids. V shed 2 bases, J shed 8 bases, and the junction held 14 bases outside the gene matches. In germline, CDR1 is DFQATT, CDR2 SNEGSKA (reference sequence). CDR3 sequence reads: CSARRLRTSGRPWDEQFF. The CDR3 DNA sequence: TGCAGTGCTAGACGCTTGAGGACTAGCGGGAGGCCTTGGGATGAGCAGTTCTTC.

Concerning this clonotype itself: One end of the junction is discordant with germline, which a read error may explain. This sequence joins TRBV5-1 and TRBJ1-2; no reliable D call. The germline V gene encodes CDR1 SGHRS and CDR2 YFSETQ. The CDR3 is 14 residues long. The CDR3 loop reads CASSLDPASYGYTF. CDR3 nucleotide sequence: TGCGCCAGCAGCTTGGACCCAGCTTCCTATGGCTACACTTTC.

This clonotype was seen a few times. The rearrangement joins TRBV7-2 to TRBJ2-2, with a possible D match to TRBD2 (5 bases). Trimming took 5 bases from V and 4 from J, leaving 17 bases between them. The CDR3 extends over 16 amino acids. Germline loops: CDR1 SGHTA, CDR2 FQGNSA. The CDR3 bases are TGTGCCAGCAGCCGGGAACGGAGCGCATCCACCGGGGAGCTGTTTTTT. The encoded protein is CASSRERSASTGELFF.

V is TRBV15 and J is TRBJ2-2, with D perhaps matching TRBD1 or TRBD2 (5 bases each). V was cut by 2 bases and J by 4 bases, with 11 bases left in between. The CDR3 runs to 15 residues. Germline assignment: CDR1 LNHNV and CDR2 YYDKDF (reference sequence). This chain's CDR3 is CATSRWDEFTGELFF. The CDR3 DNA reads TGTGCCACCAGCAGATGGGACGAATTCACCGGGGAGCTGTTTTTT.

This clonotype was seen more than once but under ten times. The J gene is TRBJ1-5, the V gene TRBV19; tentatively, D is TRBD1 (6 bases). Germline-derived CDR1 and CDR2 are LNHDA and SQIVND (reference sequence). The CDR3 is made up of 15 amino acids. V was clipped by 6 bases and J by 1 base, with 13 bases between them. The CDR3 loop reads CASRLQGGSNQPQHF. CDR3 bases: TGTGCCAGTAGGTTACAGGGAGGAAGCAATCAGCCCCAGCATTTT.

A few counts support this clonotype. The chain has TRBV20-1 and TRBJ1-4, with 9 bases that match TRBD1. V shed 3 bases and J 5 bases; nucleotides not matched to a gene: 7. CDR3 size: 15 residues. Germline V lookup: CDR1 DFQATT, CDR2 SNEGSKA (reference sequence). The CDR3 here is CSASDPGTGNEKLFF. CDR3 coding DNA: TGCAGTGCTAGTGATCCCGGGACAGGGAATGAAAAACTGTTTTTT.

The V gene is TRBV19, the J gene TRBJ1-1; no definite D call. The CDR3 is made up of 13 amino acids. The V end lost 0 bases, the J end lost 1 base, and 3 bases lay between the germline ends. CDR1 is LNHDA and CDR2 is SQIVND in the germline V gene (reference sequence). Here the CDR3 DNA reads TGTGCCAGTAGTATAGAACGGAACACTGAAGCTTTCTTT. Residues: CASSIERNTEAFF. The full variable domain, completed using reference TRBV19 and TRBJ1-1, is DGGITQSPKYLFRKEGQNVTLSCEQNLNHDAMYWYRQDPGQGLRLIYYSQIVNDFQKGDIAEGYSVSREKKESFPLTVTSAQKNPTAFYLCASSIERNTEAFFGQGTRLTVV.

This clonotype was counted a few times. The chain has TRBV4-1 and TRBJ2-5; no clear D. Trimming pared 4 bases from V and 4 bases from J, leaving 19 bases between. CDR1 and CDR2 from the germline V gene are MGHRA and YSYEKL. The CDR3 is 16 residues long. Written as DNA, the CDR3 is TGCGCCAGCAGCCTTCTTACGACCTGCCGTGGAGAGACCCAGTACTTC. Translation: CASSLLTTCRGETQYF.

The genes are TRBV7-3 and TRBJ2-1, with a weak D call TRBD2 (6 bases). Germline loops: CDR1 SGHTA, CDR2 FQGTGA. The V and J ends lost 2 bases and 4 bases respectively, with 12 bases between them. The CDR3 runs to 15 residues. CDR3 coding DNA: TGTGCCAGCAGCTTACAGCGGGTGGCGTACAATGAGCAGTTCTTC. Protein product: CASSLQRVAYNEQFF.

The chain couples TRBV4-1 to TRBJ1-4, with D uncertain. V was cut by 0 bases and J by 0 bases, with 8 bases left in between. CDR1 and CDR2 from the germline V gene are MGHRA and YSYEKL. This CDR3 has 16 residues. CDR3 coding DNA: TGCGCCAGCAGCCAAGAATTTACCTCAACTAATGAAAAACTGTTTTTT. This sequence encodes CASSQEFTSTNEKLFF.

The chain carries TRBV11-1 and TRBJ2-7; 12 bases agree with TRBD1. J was trimmed by 3 bases and V by 5 bases; bases with no gene match: 14. The CDR3 spans 18 residues. The germline V gene has CDR1 SGHAT and CDR2 FQDESV (reference sequence). The CDR3 loop reads CASSGDRGHVWRGYEQYF. DNA of the CDR3: TGTGCCAGCAGCGGGGACAGGGGGCATGTCTGGAGGGGCTACGAGCAGTACTTC.

The chain joins TRBV5-1 to TRBJ2-7, with TRBD2 matching over 8 bases. CDR3 length: 15 amino acids. Germline V CDR1 and CDR2: SGHRS, YFSETQ. Trimming cost V 0 bases and J 4 bases; bases outside gene matches: 6. The CDR3: CASSLGSGSPYEQYF. Written as DNA, the CDR3 is TGCGCCAGCAGCTTGGGGAGCGGGAGTCCGTACGAGCAGTACTTC.

The V and J genes are TRBV12-3 or TRBV12-4 and TRBJ1-2, with D hard to call. V lost 6 bases to trimming and J lost 6 bases, with 14 bases between them. The CDR3 contains 13 residues. This CDR3 is CASRSSFRDGYTF. CDR3 sequence (DNA): TGTGCCAGCAGATCCTCGTTTAGAGATGGCTACACCTTC.

This clonotype was detected many times. The rearrangement links TRBV4-1 to TRBJ2-7, with D tentatively TRBD2 (6 bases). V was clipped by 6 bases and J by 5 bases, with 17 bases between them. The germline gives CDR1 MGHRA, CDR2 YSYEKL. This CDR3 has 14 residues. CDR3 nucleotides: TGCGCCAGCAGTCACTCGGGGGACGCTAACGAGCAGTACTTC. As protein: CASSHSGDANEQYF.

The rearrangement joins TRBV12-3 or TRBV12-4 to TRBJ2-7; TRBD1 agrees at 10 bases. The trim removed 6 bases at V and 5 bases at J, leaving 4 bases unmatched. The CDR3 runs 13 residues. The DNA of the CDR3 is TGTGCCAGCAGGGGGACAGGGGTAGACGAGCAGTACTTC. Amino acid sequence: CASRGTGVDEQYF.

This clonotype turned up a few times. The V gene is TRBV5-1, the J gene TRBJ2-3, with 10 bases that match TRBD2. The J segment lost 10 bases and the V segment lost 5 bases, leaving 4 bases of the junction unmatched. The CDR3 is made up of 12 amino acids. The germline gives CDR1 SGHRS, CDR2 YFSETQ. Here the CDR3 reads CASRLAGVPQYF. As DNA, the CDR3 is TGCGCCAGCAGGCTAGCGGGAGTTCCGCAGTATTTT. The variable domain in full, completed from reference TRBV5-1 and TRBJ2-3, reads KAGVTQTPRYLIKTRGQQVTLSCSPISGHRSVSWYQQTPGQGLQFLFEYFSETQRNKGNFPGRFSGRQFSNSRSEMNVSTLELGDSALYLCASRLAGVPQYFGPGTRLTVL.